These T cell receptor beta chains were read from a single sample in a study of cytomegalovirus exposure and HLA in healthy donors. Clones were sequenced by immunoSEQ multiplex PCR, and TCRdb holds only the in-frame ones, with some missing. The table includes roughly 200,000 clones, around 87% detected once. Material: PBMCs. The receptors stem from a man aged 25-40 years in good health and CMV-seronegative. The CDR3 runs from the conserved cysteine through the conserved F or W. Each record gives: clone size, J gene, V gene, CDR3 protein. Size is omitted from some rows. Given values are once, few, many or a class for expanded clones.

. TRBJ2-7 TRBV18 CASSPPDRGHEQYF
. TRBJ2-3 TRBV9 CASSAGTSRRTDTQYF
. TRBJ2-3 TRBV9 CASSLLEGRDTQYF
. TRBJ1-1 TRBV2 CASSEQGAQAFF
. TRBJ2-2 TRBV30 CAWSVRGLGQGVTGELFF
. TRBJ1-1 TRBV28 CASEALPNLNTEAFF
once TRBJ2-7 TRBV2 CASSEESGGYEQYF
. TRBJ2-5 TRBV7-8 CASSPTPGQGAQETQYF
. TRBJ1-1 TRBV29-1 CSVEGPDTEAFF
. TRBJ1-5 TRBV27 CASSFAPGGSQPQHF
. TRBJ2-1 TRBV28 CASRTSGGNEQFF
. TRBJ2-5 TRBV5-1 CASKGQGQETQYF
. TRBJ2-2 TRBV2 CASSERHTNTGELFF
. TRBJ1-5 TRBV18 CASSQGTEPIQPQHF
. TRBJ2-3 TRBV5-1 CASSWGERSTDTQYF
. TRBJ2-7 TRBV19 CASTWGQGYEQYF
. TRBJ2-2 TRBV13 CASKWGGSANTGELFF
. TRBJ2-7 TRBV7-9 CASSFDRGHYEQYF
. TRBJ1-4 TRBV5-1 CASSFGTGTEKLFF
. TRBJ2-2 TRBV30 CAWRGTSAGELFF
once TRBJ1-2 TRBV15 CATSSPGVYGYTF
. TRBJ1-5 TRBV19 CASNAGWPNQPQHF
. TRBJ1-6 TRBV7-2 CASNLGMRARLHF
. TRBJ2-2 TRBV7-9 CASSLGLAGTTGELFF
. TRBJ1-2 TRBV10-3 CAISESTGQGAAGYTF
. TRBJ2-7 TRBV10-2 CASNSGSSYEQYF
. TRBJ1-4 TRBV7-6 CASSESGQANEKLFF
. TRBJ1-5 TRBV6-5 CASSYLAENQPQHF
. TRBJ2-1 TRBV12-5 CASGLSLRQSGTLENNEQFF
. TRBJ2-6 TRBV30 CAWSYSRTGTSGANVLTF
. TRBJ1-5 TRBV6-5 CASTPSGGTGQPQHF
. TRBJ2-7 TRBV5-1 CASSLTGAVYEQYF
few TRBJ2-3 TRBV25-1 CASSDQEATDTQYF
. TRBJ1-5 TRBV19 CASRILDSSNQPQHF
. TRBJ2-7 TRBV6-1 CASSALAGAPYEQYF
. TRBJ2-7 TRBV5-6 CASSPTGTGSSYEQYF
once TRBJ2-7 TRBV11-3 CASSPGQGYEQYF
. TRBJ1-2 TRBV7-9 CASSLEERLGGYGYTF
once TRBJ1-4 TRBV28 CASIGRGHIGTNEKLFF
. TRBJ2-1 TRBV28 CASTDRSNEQFF
. TRBJ1-1 TRBV28 CASREHRVYLF
. TRBJ1-6 TRBV4-3 CASSQEPGGRNSPLHF
. TRBJ2-6 TRBV5-4 CASSLYRASGANGLTF
. TRBJ1-1 TRBV19 CASSLLGSEAFF
. TRBJ1-6 TRBV25-1 CASSETGSPLHF
. TRBJ1-2 TRBV28 CASKSRDRSGYTF
. TRBJ2-2 TRBV4-2 CASSQTKLAGELFF
. TRBJ2-3 TRBV19 CASSWGLLRTDTQYF
. TRBJ2-3 TRBV2 CASTYSGGTDTQYF
. TRBJ2-3 TRBV5-1 CASTLVDSSTDTQYF
. TRBJ1-1 TRBV7-6 CASSLRTGGVRNTEAFF
. TRBJ2-7 TRBV18 CASSPLGRMTGGGTYEQYF
. TRBJ2-5 TRBV6-6 CASKKLAAQETQYF
. TRBJ1-6 TRBV27 CASSSRVSNSPLHF
. TRBJ1-3 TRBV6-5 CASPPCQGPLGLIYF
. TRBJ2-3 TRBV10-3 CAITSGTADTQYF
. TRBJ2-2 TRBV4-2 CASSRRGAGATNTGELFF
. TRBJ2-1 TRBV5-4 CASSLGGGSRVNEQFF
. TRBJ2-1 TRBV28 CASSDPDRVLTSSYNEQFF
few TRBJ2-1 TRBV6-5 CASRQGLAGNEQFF